The 27 T cell receptor beta chains given below trace back to one sample, sequenced in a study of cytomegalovirus exposure and HLA in healthy donors. Primers included in the PCR were 60 Vbeta and 13 Jbeta primers. Method: immunoSEQ multiplex PCR; TCRdb's copy keeps in-frame clones and lacks some. The repertoire holds approximately 170,000 clones, with 65% to 75% as singletons. The sample consisted of PBMCs. The receptors originated from a man aged 25 to 40 in good health and CMV-seropositive.

V gene TRBV9 combines with J gene TRBJ2-5; 10 nucleotides align to TRBD1. Per germline, CDR1 SGDLS and CDR2 YYNGEE. V shed 3 bases and J 5 bases; nucleotides not matched to a gene: 4. There are 14 residues in the CDR3. The CDR3 here is CASSARTGGETQYF. In nucleotides, the CDR3 is TGTGCCAGCAGCGCGCGGACAGGGGGGGAGACCCAGTACTTC.

The chain employs TRBV4-2 and TRBJ2-1; TRBD2 aligns across 7 bases. V was pared by 1 base and J by 7 bases, with 4 bases of the junction left unmatched. Per germline, CDR1 LGHNA and CDR2 YNFKEQ. The CDR3 has 14 residues. In DNA form, the CDR3 reads TGTGCCAGCAGCCAAGGCGGGAGCTGGAATGAGCAGTTCTTC. Protein sequence: CASSQGGSWNEQFF.

This clone was detected only a few times. The V gene is TRBV7-8, the J gene TRBJ2-5; tentatively, D is TRBD1 (6 bases). V was trimmed by 4 bases and J by 4 bases, leaving 13 bases between them. Germline lookup yields CDR1 SGHVS and CDR2 FQNEAQ. This CDR3 region has 14 residues. CDR3 bases: TGTGCCAGCAGCTCGTTTAAGACAGGAGAGACCCAGTACTTC. The encoded protein is CASSSFKTGETQYF.

The chain links TRBV7-9 to TRBJ2-1, with D perhaps TRBD2 (6 bases). The ends were cut back, 5 bases at V and 0 bases at J, with 8 bases in the middle. CDR1 SEHNR and CDR2 FQNEAQ come from the germline V gene (reference sequence). The CDR3 contains 14 residues. CDR3 in DNA: TGTGCCAGCAGCCGGGAGTTCTCCTACAATGAGCAGTTCTTC. As protein: CASSREFSYNEQFF.

The chain has TRBV9 and TRBJ1-2; TRBD1 aligns across 9 bases. Per germline, CDR1 SGDLS and CDR2 YYNGEE. V lost 4 bases, J lost 3 bases, and 4 bases stayed unmatched. This CDR3 comprises 14 residues. As DNA, the CDR3 is TGTGCCAGCAGCATCGGACAGGGGTACTATGGCTACACCTTC. Its protein product is CASSIGQGYYGYTF.

The chain couples TRBV20-1 to TRBJ2-5; a weak D match, TRBD2 (6 bases). The V and J ends lost 6 bases and 2 bases respectively, with 7 bases between them. CDR1 and CDR2 (germline): DFQATT, SNEGSKA (reference sequence). This CDR3 is built from 11 residues. The CDR3 is CSAAGQETQYF. The CDR3 DNA reads TGCAGTGCCGCGGGGCAAGAGACCCAGTACTTC.

This clone was detected only a few times. The J gene is TRBJ1-1, the V gene TRBV7-9; D call uncertain. Trimming pared 2 bases from V and 2 bases from J, leaving 9 bases between. The CDR3 consists of 14 residues. Per germline, CDR1 SEHNR and CDR2 FQNEAQ (reference sequence). This CDR3 is CASSLWRKNTEAFF. In DNA, the CDR3 is TGTGCCAGCAGCTTATGGCGGAAAAACACTGAAGCTTTCTTT.

J is TRBJ2-7 and V is TRBV9; D is possibly TRBD1 (5 bases). Trimming left V 0 bases short and J 6 bases short, with 10 bases between. Germline CDR1 is SGDLS and CDR2 is YYNGEE. This CDR3 comprises 13 residues. The CDR3 region has the DNA TGTGCCAGCAGCGTAGCCCCCAGGGTCGAGCAGTACTTC. Translation gives CASSVAPRVEQYF.

The rearrangement uses TRBV6-5 and TRBJ2-5; TRBD1 aligns across 7 bases. The CDR3 loop spans 15 amino acids. V lost 6 bases to trimming and J lost 5 bases; unmatched junction nucleotides: 12. CDR1 MNHEY and CDR2 SVGAGI come from the germline V gene. CDR3: CASRQEAGGRETQYF. The DNA for the CDR3 is TGTGCCAGCAGACAGGAGGCAGGGGGTCGGGAGACCCAGTACTTC.

The rearrangement links TRBV25-1 to TRBJ1-6; D is possibly TRBD1 (6 bases). CDR1 is MGHDK and CDR2 is SYGVNS in the germline V gene. The CDR3 extends over 16 amino acids. Deletions cut 3 bases from V and 7 bases from J, with 16 bases between. The CDR3 reads CASSETRGSMNSPLHF. For the CDR3, the DNA is TGTGCCAGCAGTGAGACAAGGGGGAGCATGAATTCACCCCTCCACTTT.

The gene calls are TRBV11-3 and TRBJ2-5, with a weak D call TRBD2 (6 bases). This CDR3 region has 12 residues. The germline V and J ends were trimmed by 6 bases and 5 bases, with 10 bases remaining between them. In germline, CDR1 is SGHNT, CDR2 YENEEA. The DNA for the CDR3 is TGTGCCAGCAGGGCTAGCGCGGAGACCCAGTACTTC. Translating gives CASRASAETQYF.

The chain carries TRBV9 and TRBJ1-1; TRBD1 matches 7 bases. CDR1 is SGDLS and CDR2 is YYNGEE in the germline V gene. The CDR3 loop spans 13 amino acids. V was pared by 5 bases and J by 1 base, with 2 bases of the junction left unmatched. CDR3 region: CASRGTANTEAFF. The CDR3 DNA reads TGTGCCAGCAGGGGGACAGCGAACACTGAAGCTTTCTTT.

The chain is built from TRBV28 and TRBJ1-5; D gene uncertain. The CDR3 is 15 residues long. Germline loops: CDR1 MDHEN, CDR2 SYDVKM. V was clipped by 11 bases and J by 2 bases, with 19 bases between them. CDR3 amino acids: CAAHQNGWRNQPQHF. The CDR3 DNA is TGTGCCGCACATCAAAACGGGTGGCGCAATCAGCCCCAGCATTTT.

The chain couples TRBV6-6 to TRBJ2-5; 9 bases fit TRBD2. With V trimmed by 5 bases and J by 6 bases, 13 bases remained unmatched. Germline V gene lookup returns CDR1 MNHNY and CDR2 SVGAGI (reference sequence). The CDR3 consists of 16 residues. Here the CDR3 reads CASSARDSGRRKTQYF. The CDR3 DNA follows: TGTGCCAGCAGTGCCCGGGATAGCGGGAGACGAAAGACCCAGTACTTC.

The chain links TRBV19 to TRBJ2-1, with a possible D match to TRBD1 (5 bases). This CDR3 comprises 13 residues. V gave up 6 bases and J gave up 9 bases, with 15 bases separating them. Germline CDR1 LNHDA, CDR2 SQIVND (reference sequence). CDR3 loop: CASSFSRAAEQFF. The CDR3 bases are TGTGCCAGTAGCTTCTCCAGGGCTGCTGAGCAGTTCTTC. The whole variable domain, filled in from reference TRBV19 and TRBJ2-1, reads DGGITQSPKYLFRKEGQNVTLSCEQNLNHDAMYWYRQDPGQGLRLIYYSQIVNDFQKGDIAEGYSVSREKKESFPLTVTSAQKNPTAFYLCASSFSRAAEQFFGPGTRLTVL.

This rearrangement joins TRBV19 to TRBJ2-3, with D maybe TRBD1 (7 bases). Germline lookup yields CDR1 LNHDA and CDR2 SQIVND (reference sequence). Trimming cost V 6 bases and J 9 bases, with 16 bases left between them. The CDR3 runs 13 residues. The CDR3 loop is CASRGAPGGTQYF. In DNA, the CDR3 is TGTGCCAGTAGGGGGGCCCCAGGGGGGACGCAGTATTTT.

The chain couples TRBV7-2 to TRBJ2-6; TRBD2 is a possible D gene (5 bases). The CDR3 covers 16 residues. V was pared by 1 base and J by 1 base, with 8 bases between. Germline CDR1 reads SGHTA; CDR2 reads FQGNSA. The CDR3, as DNA: TGTGCCAGCAGCTTAGTCGGGGTTTCTGGGGCCAACGTCCTGACTTTC. It is translated as CASSLVGVSGANVLTF. Filled out from reference TRBV7-2 and TRBJ2-6, the complete variable domain reads GAGVSQSPSNKVTEKGKDVELRCDPISGHTALYWYRQSLGQGLEFLIYFQGNSAPDKSGLPSDRFSAERTGGSVSTLTIQRTQQEDSAVYLCASSLVGVSGANVLTFGAGSRLTVL.

The DNA for the CDR3 is TGCGCCAGCAGCTTTAGCGGGAGGGACACCGGGGAGCTGTTTTTT. Encoded protein: CASSFSGRDTGELFF. This chain links TRBV5-1 with TRBJ2-2; TRBD2 agrees at 11 bases. Per the germline V gene, CDR1 is SGHRS and CDR2 is YFSETQ. The CDR3 loop spans 15 amino acids. Trimming took 2 bases from V and 3 from J; bases not matched to a gene: 0.

CDR3 sequence (DNA): TGCGCCAGCAGCCCCTGGGGACTTGAAGAGACCCAGTACTTC. Translated, it gives CASSPWGLEETQYF. This chain connects TRBV5-1 to TRBJ2-5; D is perhaps TRBD2 (6 bases). Germline assignment: CDR1 SGHRS and CDR2 YFSETQ. The CDR3 is 14 amino acids. V was trimmed by 4 bases and J by 3 bases, leaving 13 bases between them.

The J gene is TRBJ2-7, the V gene TRBV5-1, with D perhaps matching TRBD2 (5 bases). Germline V CDR1 and CDR2: SGHRS, YFSETQ. Trimming cost V 0 bases and J 0 bases, with 13 bases left between them. This CDR3 spans 16 amino acids. The DNA for the CDR3 is TGCGCCAGCAGCTTGGGGCCCAGCGGACTCTCCTACGAGCAGTACTTC. It translates to CASSLGPSGLSYEQYF.

J is TRBJ1-1 and V is TRBV19; 11 nucleotides agree with TRBD1. Germline V gene data show CDR1 as LNHDA and CDR2 as SQIVND (reference sequence). This CDR3 is 18 amino acids long. Trimming took 6 bases from V and 1 from J; bases not matched to a gene: 13. The CDR3 DNA is TGTGCCAGTAGCCCGGGACAGGGGGGCCTAGGTAGGAACACTGAAGCTTTCTTT. Amino acids: CASSPGQGGLGRNTEAFF.

This clone was counted a single time. V gene TRBV27 combines with J gene TRBJ1-6; 8 bases map to TRBD1. CDR1 is MNHEY, CDR2 SMNVEV, per germline (reference sequence). Unmatched junction bases numbered 9, after V lost 10 bases and J lost 10 bases. CDR3 length equals 13 residues. In DNA form, the CDR3 reads TGTGCCATCGGACAGGGAGTACAATCACCCCTCCACTTT. Translating it yields CAIGQGVQSPLHF.

V and J are TRBV29-1 and TRBJ2-7; D is possibly TRBD1 (9 bases). This CDR3 has 13 residues. The V gene's germline CDR1 is SQVTM and CDR2 ANQGSEA. V shed 7 bases and J shed 6 bases, with 19 bases lying between them. DNA for the CDR3: TGCAGCGGTTCCGGGACAGGGACTAGCGAGCAGTACTTC. Translating gives CSGSGTGTSEQYF.

In its sample, this clone was seen a few times. The V call is TRBV7-8, the J call TRBJ1-2; D is possibly TRBD1 (6 bases). Per the germline V gene, CDR1 is SGHVS and CDR2 is FQNEAQ. The CDR3 is 14 residues long. Trimming cost V 4 bases and J 3 bases, with 12 bases left between them. In DNA form, the CDR3 reads TGTGCCAGCAGCTCAAGGGGGGGGTACTATGGCTACACCTTC. It encodes CASSSRGGYYGYTF.

The chain uses TRBV6-5 and TRBJ2-2; 8 bases map to TRBD1. With 8 bases clipped from V and 1 base from J, the junction kept 6 bases outside the gene matches. This CDR3 spans 15 amino acids. Germline V CDR1 and CDR2: MNHEY, SVGAGI. The CDR3 DNA reads TGTGCCAGCCAACGAGGGACAGGGAACACCGGGGAGCTGTTTTTT. Amino acid sequence: CASQRGTGNTGELFF.

CDR3 sequence (DNA): TGTGCCAGTACCGTGGGACAGGGTCGCACTGAAGCTTTCTTT. Amino acid sequence: CASTVGQGRTEAFF. V is TRBV19 and J is TRBJ1-1, with TRBD1 matching over 9 bases. CDR3 length: 14 amino acids. Germline values: CDR1 LNHDA, CDR2 SQIVND (reference sequence). Trimming took 7 bases from V and 4 from J; bases not matched to a gene: 7. The full variable domain, its missing parts supplied by reference TRBV19 and TRBJ1-1, is DGGITQSPKYLFRKEGQNVTLSCEQNLNHDAMYWYRQDPGQGLRLIYYSQIVNDFQKGDIAEGYSVSREKKESFPLTVTSAQKNPTAFYLCASTVGQGRTEAFFGQGTRLTVV.

The rearrangement uses TRBV11-3 and TRBJ2-1; 10 nucleotides agree with TRBD2. The germline CDR1 and CDR2 sequences are SGHNT and YENEEA. This CDR3 has 15 amino acids. V gave up 6 bases and J gave up 6 bases; unmatched junction bases: 8. For the CDR3, the DNA is TGTGCCAGCAGTTACAGCGGGAGGGTTCCCAATGAGCAGTTCTTC. It encodes CASSYSGRVPNEQFF.